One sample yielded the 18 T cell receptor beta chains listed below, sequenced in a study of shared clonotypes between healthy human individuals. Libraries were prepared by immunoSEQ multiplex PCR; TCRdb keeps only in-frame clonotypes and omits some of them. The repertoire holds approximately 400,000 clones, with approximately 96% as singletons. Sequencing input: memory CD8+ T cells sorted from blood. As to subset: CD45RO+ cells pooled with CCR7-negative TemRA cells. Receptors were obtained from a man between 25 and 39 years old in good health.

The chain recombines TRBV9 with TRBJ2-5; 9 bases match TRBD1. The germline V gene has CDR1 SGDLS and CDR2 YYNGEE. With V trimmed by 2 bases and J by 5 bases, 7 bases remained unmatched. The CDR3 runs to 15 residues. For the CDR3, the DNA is TGTGCCAGCAGCGTCTCCGGGACAGGGAGCGAGACCCAGTACTTC. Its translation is CASSVSGTGSETQYF.

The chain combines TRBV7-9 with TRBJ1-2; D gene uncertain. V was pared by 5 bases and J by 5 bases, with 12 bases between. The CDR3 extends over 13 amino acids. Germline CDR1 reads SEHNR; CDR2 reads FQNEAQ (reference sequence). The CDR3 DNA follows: TGTGCCAGCAGCCCGACCGGGCCGTATGGCTACACCTTC. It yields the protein CASSPTGPYGYTF.

The CDR3 loop reads CASSKQTSGRANEQFF. The CDR3 nucleotides read TGTGCCAGCAGCAAGCAGACTAGCGGGAGGGCCAATGAGCAGTTCTTC. V is TRBV7-8 and J is TRBJ2-1, with TRBD2 identical over 14 bases. Germline-derived CDR1 and CDR2 are SGHVS and FQNEAQ. This CDR3 is built from 16 residues. V lost 5 bases to trimming and J lost 6 bases; unmatched junction nucleotides: 6.

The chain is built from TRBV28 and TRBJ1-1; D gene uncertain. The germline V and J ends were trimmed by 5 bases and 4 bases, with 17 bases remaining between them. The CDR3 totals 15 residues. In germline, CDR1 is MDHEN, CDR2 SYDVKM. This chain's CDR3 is CASSIPHSGGTEAFF. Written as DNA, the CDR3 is TGTGCCAGCAGTATCCCACACAGCGGAGGCACTGAAGCTTTCTTT.

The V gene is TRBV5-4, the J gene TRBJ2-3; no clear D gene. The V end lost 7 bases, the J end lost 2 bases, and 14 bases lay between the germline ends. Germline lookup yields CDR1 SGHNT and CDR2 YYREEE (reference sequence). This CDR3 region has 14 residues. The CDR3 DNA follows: TGTGCCAGCCGAGGCTCGACATTCACAGATACGCAGTATTTT. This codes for CASRGSTFTDTQYF.

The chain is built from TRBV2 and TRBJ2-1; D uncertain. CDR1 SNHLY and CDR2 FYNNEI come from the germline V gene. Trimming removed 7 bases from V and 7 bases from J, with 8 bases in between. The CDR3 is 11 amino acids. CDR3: CASNTANEQFF. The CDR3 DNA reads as TGTGCCAGCAATACCGCGAATGAGCAGTTCTTC.

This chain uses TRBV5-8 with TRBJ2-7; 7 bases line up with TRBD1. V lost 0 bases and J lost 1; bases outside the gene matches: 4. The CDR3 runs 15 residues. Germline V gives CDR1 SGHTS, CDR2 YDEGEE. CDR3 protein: CASSLEQGPSYEQYF. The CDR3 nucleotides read TGTGCCAGCAGCTTGGAACAGGGGCCTTCCTACGAGCAGTACTTC.

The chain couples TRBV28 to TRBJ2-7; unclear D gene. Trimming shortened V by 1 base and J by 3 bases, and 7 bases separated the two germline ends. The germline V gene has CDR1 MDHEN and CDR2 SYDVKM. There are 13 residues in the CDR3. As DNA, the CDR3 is TGTGCCAGCAGTTTATACGAAAACTACGAGCAGTACTTC. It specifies CASSLYENYEQYF.

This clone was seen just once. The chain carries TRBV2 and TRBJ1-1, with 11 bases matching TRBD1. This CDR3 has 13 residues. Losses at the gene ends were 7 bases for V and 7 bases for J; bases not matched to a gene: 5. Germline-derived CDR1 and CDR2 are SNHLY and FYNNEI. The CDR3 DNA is TGTGCCAGCAACGGACAGGGGGCAGGTGAAGCTTTCTTT. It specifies CASNGQGAGEAFF.

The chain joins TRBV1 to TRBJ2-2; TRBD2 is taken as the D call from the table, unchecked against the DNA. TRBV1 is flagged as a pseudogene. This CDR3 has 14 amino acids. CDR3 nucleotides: TGCACCAGCAGGCGGGAATCCAACACCGGGGAGCTGTTTTTT. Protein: CTSRRESNTGELFF.

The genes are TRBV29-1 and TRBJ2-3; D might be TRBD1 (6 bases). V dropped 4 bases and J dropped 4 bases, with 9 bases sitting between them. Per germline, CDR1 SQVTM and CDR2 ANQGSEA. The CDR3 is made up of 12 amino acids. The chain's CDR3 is CSVVTGSDTQYF. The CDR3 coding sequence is TGCAGCGTTGTTACAGGGTCAGATACGCAGTATTTT.

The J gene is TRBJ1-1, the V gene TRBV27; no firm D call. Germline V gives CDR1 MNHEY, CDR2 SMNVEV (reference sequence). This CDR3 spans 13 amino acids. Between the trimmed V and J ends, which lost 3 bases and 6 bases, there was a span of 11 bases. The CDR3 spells CASSFRGSPEAFF. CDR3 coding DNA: TGTGCCAGCAGTTTTCGGGGTAGCCCTGAAGCTTTCTTT.

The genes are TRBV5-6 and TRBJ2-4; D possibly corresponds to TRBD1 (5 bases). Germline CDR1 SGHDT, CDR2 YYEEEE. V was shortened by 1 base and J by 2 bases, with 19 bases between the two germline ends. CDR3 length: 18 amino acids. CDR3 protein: CASSLTRQFGTPKNIQYF. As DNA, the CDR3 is TGTGCCAGCAGCTTGACGCGACAGTTTGGTACCCCCAAAAACATTCAGTACTTC. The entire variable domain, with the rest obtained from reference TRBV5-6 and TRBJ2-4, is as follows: DAGVTQSPTHLIKTRGQQVTLRCSPKSGHDTVSWYQQALGQGPQFIFQYYEEEERQRGNFPDRFSGHQFPNYSSELNVNALLLGDSALYLCASSLTRQFGTPKNIQYFGAGTRLSVL.

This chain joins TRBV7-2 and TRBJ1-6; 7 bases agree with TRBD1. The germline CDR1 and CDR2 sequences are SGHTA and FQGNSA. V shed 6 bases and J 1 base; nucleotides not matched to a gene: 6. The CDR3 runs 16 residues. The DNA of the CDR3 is TGTGCCAGCAGATCCCACAGGGGATCCTATAATTCACCCCTCCACTTT. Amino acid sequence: CASRSHRGSYNSPLHF.

DNA of the CDR3: TGCGCCAGCAGCCAAGATGACCCTAGCTTCTCATACAATGAGCAGTTCTTC. This translates into CASSQDDPSFSYNEQFF. The chain employs TRBV4-1 and TRBJ2-1; tentative D call: TRBD2 (5 bases). Germline V gene data show CDR1 as MGHRA and CDR2 as YSYEKL. This CDR3 region has 17 residues. V lost 0 bases and J 4 bases, leaving 16 bases between the germline ends.

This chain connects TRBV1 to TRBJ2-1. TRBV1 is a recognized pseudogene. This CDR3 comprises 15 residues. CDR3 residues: CTSSQGHPDYNEQFF. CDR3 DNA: TGCACCAGCAGCCAAGGTCACCCTGACTACAATGAGCAGTTCTTC.

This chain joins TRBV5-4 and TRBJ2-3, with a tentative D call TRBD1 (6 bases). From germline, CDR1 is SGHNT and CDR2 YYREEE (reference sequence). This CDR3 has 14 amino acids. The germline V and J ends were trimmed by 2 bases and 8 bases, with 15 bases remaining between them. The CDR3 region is CASSFHSGQLTQYF. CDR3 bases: TGTGCCAGCAGCTTCCATAGTGGACAGCTTACGCAGTATTTT.

CDR3 protein: CASKGAGSSTGELFF. Written as DNA, the CDR3 is TGTGCCAGCAAGGGGGCAGGGAGTAGCACCGGGGAGCTGTTTTTT. This chain uses TRBV28 with TRBJ2-2; 7 nucleotides align to TRBD1. Per germline, CDR1 MDHEN and CDR2 SYDVKM. The CDR3 contains 15 residues. Germline trimming cut 7 bases from V and 4 bases from J; bases unmatched to any gene: 9.